These 20 T cell receptor beta chains were all obtained from the same sample, sequenced in a study of shared clonotypes between healthy human individuals. Assay: immunoSEQ multiplex PCR; the TCRdb copy retains only in-frame clones and omits some. The table includes 2 million to 3 million clones, over 85% detected once. The sample was naive CD4+ T cells from PBMCs. Regarding subset: CD45RA+ positively selected. The receptors stem from a man between 18 and 29 years old in good health. Some clones in this sample may be carry-over from other donors' samples.

This clone showed up just once. The V call is TRBV5-1, the J call TRBJ1-3; D perhaps matches TRBD1 (6 bases). V lost 0 bases, J lost 4 bases, and 14 bases lay in between. This CDR3 comprises 16 residues. Per germline, CDR1 SGHRS and CDR2 YFSETQ. The CDR3 sequence is CASSLAGGAYGNTIYF. In nucleotides, the CDR3 is TGCGCCAGCAGCTTGGCGGGGGGCGCTTACGGAAACACCATATATTTT.

The rearrangement joins TRBV7-6 to TRBJ2-3, with 7 positions matching TRBD1. With 0 bases clipped from V and 6 bases from J, the junction kept 12 bases outside the gene matches. Germline assignment: CDR1 SGHVS and CDR2 FNYEAQ. This CDR3 spans 17 amino acids. CDR3 bases: TGTGCCAGCAGCTTAGCTAGAGGGACAGCACTAGGGGATACGCAGTATTTT. Its translation: CASSLARGTALGDTQYF. Drawing the rest from reference TRBV7-6 and TRBJ2-3, the complete variable domain is GAGVSQSPRYKVTKRGQDVALRCDPISGHVSLYWYRQALGQGPEFLTYFNYEAQQDKSGLPNDRFSAERPEGSISTLTIQRTEQRDSAMYRCASSLARGTALGDTQYFGPGTRLTVL.

This rearrangement joins TRBV5-1 to TRBJ2-6, with no clear D. With 0 bases removed from V and 0 bases from J, the gap between germline ends came to 7 bases. CDR1 SGHRS and CDR2 YFSETQ come from the germline V gene. This CDR3 has 16 residues. CDR3 coding DNA: TGCGCCAGCAGCTTGGCAGCCCCCTCTGGGGCCAACGTCCTGACTTTC. It yields the protein CASSLAAPSGANVLTF. The whole variable domain, filled in from reference TRBV5-1 and TRBJ2-6, reads KAGVTQTPRYLIKTRGQQVTLSCSPISGHRSVSWYQQTPGQGLQFLFEYFSETQRNKGNFPGRFSGRQFSNSRSEMNVSTLELGDSALYLCASSLAAPSGANVLTFGAGSRLTVL.

A single count supports this clone. The chain couples TRBV9 to TRBJ1-1; D unclear. The CDR3 spans 15 residues. The V end lost 1 base, the J end lost 0 bases, and 10 bases lay between the germline ends. The germline CDR1 and CDR2 sequences are SGDLS and YYNGEE. CDR3 coding DNA: TGTGCCAGCAGCGTAAACGGCGGGCTGAACACTGAAGCTTTCTTT. Encoded protein: CASSVNGGLNTEAFF. Drawing the rest from reference TRBV9 and TRBJ1-1, the complete variable domain is DSGVTQTPKHLITATGQRVTLRCSPRSGDLSVYWYQQSLDQGLQFLIQYYNGEERAKGNILERFSAQQFPDLHSELNLSSLELGDSALYFCASSVNGGLNTEAFFGQGTRLTVV.

As regards this clone: This sample also contains other DNA sequences that code for the same CDR3. The chain has TRBV7-9 and TRBJ2-7, with 8 bases fitting TRBD1. V trimming: 3 bases; J trimming: 2 bases; junction bases outside the gene matches: 3. This CDR3 has 14 amino acids. Germline CDR1 reads SEHNR; CDR2 reads FQNEAQ (reference sequence). The CDR3, as DNA: TGTGCCAGCAGCTTCGGGACAGGAACCTACGAGCAGTACTTC. Residues: CASSFGTGTYEQYF.

The chain uses TRBV29-1 and TRBJ1-1; D is undetermined. This CDR3 region has 12 residues. The germline V gene encodes CDR1 SQVTM and CDR2 ANQGSEA. Between the trimmed V and J ends, which lost 7 bases and 3 bases, there was a span of 12 bases. Here the CDR3 reads CSAVRPYTEAFF. The CDR3 DNA sequence: TGCAGCGCCGTGAGACCGTACACTGAAGCTTTCTTT.

The rearrangement joins TRBV28 to TRBJ2-7, with D hard to call. This CDR3 has 16 amino acids. With 2 bases removed from V and 2 bases from J, the gap between germline ends came to 16 bases. From germline, CDR1 is MDHEN and CDR2 SYDVKM. Here the CDR3 reads CASSLRRPTTAYEQYF. Written as DNA, the CDR3 is TGTGCCAGCAGTTTACGAAGGCCTACAACCGCCTACGAGCAGTACTTC.

This clone has a single count. Other DNA sequences from this sample encode an identical CDR3 as well. The V and J genes are TRBV20-1 and TRBJ2-5; D may be TRBD2 (5 bases). This CDR3 spans 11 amino acids. Looked up from germline, CDR1 is DFQATT and CDR2 is SNEGSKA (reference sequence). Trimming pared 2 bases from V and 5 bases from J, leaving 6 bases between. CDR3 region: CSARTGETQYF. The CDR3 bases are TGCAGTGCTAGAACGGGGGAGACCCAGTACTTC.

The chain links TRBV28 to TRBJ1-2; no clear D gene. Germline values: CDR1 MDHEN, CDR2 SYDVKM. V was trimmed by 2 bases and J by 5 bases, leaving 15 bases between them. The CDR3 is made up of 15 amino acids. CDR3 DNA: TGTGCCAGCAGTTTACCGAGGGAGGTGCTTTATGGCTACACCTTC. Its translation: CASSLPREVLYGYTF.

The genes are TRBV2 and TRBJ2-5; the D call may be TRBD1 or TRBD2 (5 bases each). CDR1 is SNHLY and CDR2 is FYNNEI in the germline V gene. This CDR3 region has 13 residues. The CDR3 is CGSGPRPQETQYF. Here the CDR3 DNA reads TGTGGCTCGGGACCGAGGCCCCAAGAGACCCAGTACTTC.

The chain carries TRBV7-2 and TRBJ2-5; 8 bases match TRBD1. The CDR3 has 16 amino acids. V lost 1 base to trimming and J lost 2 bases; unmatched junction nucleotides: 6. In germline, CDR1 is SGHTA, CDR2 FQGNSA. CDR3 bases: TGTGCCAGCAGCTTAGTGGATGGACAGGGACAAGAGACCCAGTACTTC. Translation gives CASSLVDGQGQETQYF.

CDR3 coding DNA: TGTGCCAGCAACGTACACAGGGACTCCTACGAGCAGTACTTC. Encoded protein: CASNVHRDSYEQYF. This sequence joins TRBV6-5 and TRBJ2-7, with D possibly TRBD1 on 6 matching bases. Per germline, CDR1 MNHEY and CDR2 SVGAGI. The ends were cut back, 7 bases at V and 0 bases at J, with 13 bases in the middle. The CDR3 loop spans 14 amino acids.

The chain couples TRBV5-1 to TRBJ1-4; no clear D. Germline CDR1 SGHRS, CDR2 YFSETQ. The V end lost 1 base, the J end lost 0 bases, and 7 bases lay between the germline ends. The CDR3 has 15 residues. The CDR3 region has the DNA TGCGCCAGCAGCTTGTCTCCGGCAACTAATGAAAAACTGTTTTTT. Amino acid sequence: CASSLSPATNEKLFF.

This chain joins TRBV5-8 and TRBJ2-1; unclear D gene. The CDR3 consists of 12 residues. The germline V gene has CDR1 SGHTS and CDR2 YDEGEE. The V and J ends lost 1 base and 5 bases respectively, with 4 bases between them. DNA of the CDR3: TGTGCCAGCAGCTTGTTTCACAATGAGCAGTTCTTC. Translating it yields CASSLFHNEQFF.

This rearrangement joins TRBV11-2 to TRBJ2-7; D may be TRBD1 or TRBD2 (5 bases each). Trimming stripped 5 bases from V and 6 bases from J, with 20 bases between. CDR1 is SGHAT, CDR2 FQNNGV, per germline. The CDR3 is made up of 15 amino acids. The CDR3 nucleotides are TGTGCCAGCAGCGGTAGGGACCCTTCGTGGAGCGAGCAGTACTTC. This sequence encodes CASSGRDPSWSEQYF.

The chain joins TRBV27 to TRBJ2-5, with D possibly being TRBD1 or TRBD2 (5 bases each). The CDR3 contains 14 residues. V was shortened by 7 bases and J by 2 bases, with 14 bases between the two germline ends. The germline V gene has CDR1 MNHEY and CDR2 SMNVEV (reference sequence). The CDR3 coding sequence is TGTGCCAGCAAGCGGTTTCAGGGTCAAGAGACCCAGTACTTC. It encodes CASKRFQGQETQYF.

This clone appeared once. This chain connects TRBV11-2 to TRBJ2-3, with D maybe TRBD2 (7 bases). Germline CDR1 SGHAT, CDR2 FQNNGV. V was trimmed by 5 bases and J by 0 bases, leaving 18 bases between them. CDR3 length: 17 amino acids. The CDR3 sequence: CASSLRGRDSSTDTQYF. The CDR3 coding sequence is TGTGCCAGCAGCCTTAGGGGGAGGGACTCTAGCACAGATACGCAGTATTTT.

The chain employs TRBV6-6 and TRBJ1-5, with a weak D call TRBD1 (5 bases). V lost 0 bases and J lost 6, with 12 bases in between. The germline V gene has CDR1 MNHNY and CDR2 SVGAGI (reference sequence). CDR3 length: 15 amino acids. The CDR3 loop reads CASSYSSGAGQPQHF. In DNA form, the CDR3 reads TGTGCCAGCAGTTACTCTTCCGGGGCCGGTCAGCCCCAGCATTTT.

In the case of this clone: This sample includes further DNA sequences coding for the same CDR3. This chain uses TRBV5-4 with TRBJ2-7; 9 bases fit TRBD1. The trim removed 8 bases at V and 3 bases at J, leaving 6 bases unmatched. This CDR3 region has 13 residues. Germline values: CDR1 SGHNT, CDR2 YYREEE (reference sequence). This CDR3 is CASSRQGVYEQYF. CDR3 nucleotide sequence: TGTGCCAGTAGTCGACAGGGGGTCTACGAGCAGTACTTC.

This chain links TRBV5-1 with TRBJ2-7; D call uncertain. Trimming cost V 2 bases and J 3 bases, with 12 bases left between them. Germline V gene sequence: CDR1 SGHRS, CDR2 YFSETQ. The CDR3 has 14 amino acids. The CDR3 DNA is TGCGCCAGCAGCTTTAGTGGCCCAATCTACGAGCAGTACTTC. This gives the protein CASSFSGPIYEQYF.